This passage covers 7 T cell receptor beta chains from one sample sequenced in a study of CD8 T cells in Susac syndrome. An input of about 0.5 to 1 ug of RNA was subjected to reverse transcription using random hexamers. A single record per CDR3 protein comes from TCRdb applying MiXCR to the immunoSEQ multiplex PCR reads. The sample lists about 76,000 distinct CDR3 sequences; more than 85% were seen once. Specimen: CD8+ T cells from PBMCs. These receptors were taken from a human donor with multiple sclerosis.

V is TRBV30 and J is TRBJ2-3; D gene uncertain. Trimming took off 0 bases at V and 2 bases at J, with 3 bases between the two ends. Germline CDR1 reads GTSNPN; CDR2 reads SVGIG (reference sequence). There are 12 residues in the CDR3. In nucleotides, the CDR3 is TGTGCCTGGAGTGTGCTCACAGATACGCAGTATTTT. This encodes CAWSVLTDTQYF.

The chain recombines TRBV19 with TRBJ2-5; the match to TRBD2 covers 7 bases. CDR3 length: 15 residues. V shed 5 bases, J shed 5 bases, and the junction held 11 bases outside the gene matches. In germline, CDR1 is LNHDA, CDR2 SQIVND (reference sequence). The DNA for the CDR3 is TGTGCCAGTAGTGATAAAGGACTAGTCTGGGAGACCCAGTACTTC. Residues: CASSDKGLVWETQYF.

CDR3 protein: CASSFKASGAYNEQFF. As DNA, the CDR3 is TGTGCCAGCAGCTTCAAGGCTAGCGGAGCCTACAATGAGCAGTTCTTC. The J gene is TRBJ2-1, the V gene TRBV13, with TRBD2 identical over 7 bases. The CDR3 has 16 residues. V lost 3 bases, J lost 2 bases, and 7 bases stayed unmatched. The germline V gene encodes CDR1 PRHDT and CDR2 FYEKMQ (reference sequence).

The gene calls are TRBV5-1 and TRBJ2-3; 9 positions match TRBD1. The V segment lost 4 bases and the J segment 2 bases; nucleotides outside the gene matches: 11. The CDR3 loop spans 17 amino acids. Germline V lookup: CDR1 SGHRS, CDR2 YFSETQ. As DNA, the CDR3 is TGCGCCAGCAGCCCGGGGGACAGGGAACACTCCACAGATACGCAGTATTTT. Its translation is CASSPGDREHSTDTQYF.

The chain combines TRBV28 with TRBJ2-7; unclear D gene. CDR1 is MDHEN, CDR2 SYDVKM, per germline. V lost 5 bases, J lost 4 bases, and 12 bases lay in between. The CDR3 extends over 13 amino acids. This CDR3 is CASSTWDRYEQYF. CDR3 coding DNA: TGTGCCAGCAGTACCTGGGATCGGTACGAGCAGTACTTC.

The genes are TRBV11-2 and TRBJ2-3; tentative D call: TRBD2 (6 bases). The V end lost 8 bases, the J end lost 7 bases, and 10 bases lay between the germline ends. The germline V gene has CDR1 SGHAT and CDR2 FQNNGV. The CDR3 is 11 amino acids. The CDR3 coding sequence is TGTGCCAGCTCGGAGGGGAATACGCAGTATTTT. It is translated as CASSEGNTQYF.

This chain connects TRBV20-1 to TRBJ2-1; TRBD2 might be the D (6 bases). CDR1 is DFQATT, CDR2 SNEGSKA, per germline (reference sequence). Trimming shortened V by 5 bases and J by 9 bases, and 11 bases separated the two germline ends. The CDR3 totals 11 residues. CDR3 residues: CSALRGSEQFF. The CDR3 bases are TGCAGTGCTTTGCGGGGAAGTGAGCAGTTCTTC.